Described below is a single T cell receptor beta chain sequence and its context. No antigen is known for it. Per-base quality was not reported, and no clone a single base away is much larger than it. Synthetic TCR analog templates were spiked into each PCR so that absolute template abundance could be estimated from read counts. Using the immunoSEQ assay, TCRbeta CDR3 regions were amplified from genomic DNA with bias-controlled V and J gene primers. Sequencing of rearranged TCRbeta segments was done at approximately 20X coverage. In the paper's pipeline: Clustering was used to correct sequencing errors, and CDR3s were annotated against IMGT so that V, D and J genes could be assigned. Only productive TCRbeta rearrangements were used in downstream analyses, excluding out-of-frame or stop-codon sequences. To compute clonality, Shannon entropy was normalized by the log of the number of unique productive sequences and then subtracted from one. Fisher's exact test with Benjamini-Hochberg correction, at a threshold of adjusted p below 0.01, was used to find clones that differed between time points or between blood and tumor. As stored in TCRdb, this immuneACCESS dataset retains in-frame rearrangements with V and J assigned. A fraction of the clones does not appear; measured against another copy, unresolved V genes explain less than half of the discrepancy, and the remainder lacks a known reason. V, J and clone size reflect that table, while D and trimming were determined from the DNA. This sample gives 45,000 to 50,000 clones in total; 60% to 85% of them show up just once. About 10% of the sample goes to the ten largest clones.

These data come from a study of PD-L1 blockade in urothelial cancer (dated by TCRdb to about 2017). Regarding the research as a whole: Every patient began therapy in about 2014 and was given atezolizumab 1,200 mg intravenously every 3 weeks. TCR sequencing covered pretreatment tumor samples and matched, serially collected peripheral blood taken before and after atezolizumab treatment. Blood samples gave median yields of around 140,000 T cells and over 80,000 unique TCRs, along with a median clonality of about 0.084. Somatic, immune and clinical correlates of response to PD-L1 blockade with atezolizumab in urothelial cancer were the focus of an exploratory multi-omic analysis. Approximately 30 patients had pretreatment blood TCR-seq, about 25 had at least one posttreatment blood collection, and about 25 had tumor TCR-seq. Durable clinical benefit was achieved by nine patients but not by the remaining 20. In the same patients, whole exome sequencing and RNA sequencing of pretreatment tumors were performed in addition to TCR sequencing. Twenty-five of 29 patients were identified as males with urothelial cancer of bladder origin, and a prior smoking history was reported by 18 of 29 patients. An ECOG performance status of 0 or 1 was recorded for the patients, and 0 to 3 prior chemotherapy regimens had been received by the patients. Blood samples were analyzed at two time points: 3 weeks after treatment start (second dose) and 6 weeks after treatment start. Durable clinical benefit was defined as a progression-free survival longer than 6 months, and TCR features were additionally tested against progression-free survival and overall survival. Here is what the overall study found, with its caveats: Improved progression-free and overall survival was associated with having pretreatment peripheral blood TCR clonality below the median. Among patients with durable benefit, tumor-associated TCR clones showed greater expansion in peripheral blood 3 weeks after treatment started (n ≈ 23, p = 0.022). Because the sample size was small (n = 29) and many of the analyses were exploratory, the results are meant to be hypothesis-generating.

V drops 3 bases and J drops 4 bases, leaving 7 bases in between. The CDR3, from cysteine to phenylalanine, totals 13 residues. The retained sequence is limited to the CDR3, 39 bases, with the frame set at the first base. CDR1 is given as LNHDA and CDR2 as SQIVND, both from the germline V gene (reference sequence). The time point label for this specimen denotes: pretreatment peripheral blood. The cohort comprised more than 25 patients with locally advanced or metastatic urothelial carcinoma treated at Memorial Sloan Kettering on a trial protocol. Peripheral blood mononuclear cells were collected pretreatment and during treatment, with between 1 and 8 total time points obtained per patient. The Qiagen DNeasy Blood extraction kit was used to purify genomic DNA from total PBMCs and tumor samples. PBMCs were collected pretreatment and during treatment, and were isolated and stored as previously described.

This clonotype originated in a man in his 70s with urothelial cancer. The sequencing used PBMCs, collected around atezolizumab (anti-PD-L1) treatment. The chain is encoded by TRBV19 joined to TRBJ1-5; the D gene assignment is ambiguous. The DNA reads TGTGCCAGTAGTATCGCGGATAATCAGCCCCAGCATTTT. Translated, it gives CASSIADNQPQHF.